The 10 T cell receptor beta chains in this list originate from one sample, sequenced in a study of T cell changes during pregnancy in multiple sclerosis. Here immunoSEQ multiplex PCR was the method, and the copy in TCRdb shows in-frame clones only, minus some. The sample has approximately 53,000 clones; 85% to 95% are singletons. This specimen was CD4+ T cells from peripheral blood mononuclear cells, taken in the second trimester of pregnancy. These TCRs come from a female donor with multiple sclerosis, enrolled in a pregnancy study.

The chain combines TRBV27 with TRBJ1-1; D call uncertain. Deletions cut 5 bases from V and 1 base from J, with 14 bases between. The germline V gene has CDR1 MNHEY and CDR2 SMNVEV (reference sequence). CDR3 size: 15 residues. In DNA form, the CDR3 reads TGTGCCAGCAGTCTACTGAGTGGGAGGAACACTGAAGCTTTCTTT. Protein sequence: CASSLLSGRNTEAFF.

Concerning this clone: Germline and junction disagree at one end, which may indicate a read error. This chain connects TRBV5-1 to TRBJ2-7, with 9 positions matching TRBD1. The CDR3 has 12 residues. In germline, CDR1 is SGHRS, CDR2 YFSETQ. The CDR3 DNA reads as TGCGCCAGCAGCTTGGTACAGGGGGCTGCGAACTTC. This encodes CASSLVQGAANF.

The V and J genes are TRBV29-1 and TRBJ2-5; D is possibly TRBD2 (6 bases). The V end lost 3 bases, the J end lost 1 base, and 27 bases lay between the germline ends. The germline V gene encodes CDR1 SQVTM and CDR2 ANQGSEA. This CDR3 has 19 amino acids. In nucleotides, the CDR3 is TGCAGCGTTGATTCCCAGGTGGGGGGTAGAACCCCCCCCCAAGAGACCCAGTACTTC. Protein product: CSVDSQVGGRTPPQETQYF. The whole variable domain, filled in from reference TRBV29-1 and TRBJ2-5, reads SAVISQKPSRDICQRGTSLTIQCQVDSQVTMMFWYRQQPGQSLTLIATANQGSEATYESGFVIDKFPISRPNLTFSTLTVSNMSPEDSSIYLCSVDSQVGGRTPPQETQYFGPGTRLLVL.

The rearrangement joins TRBV7-3 to TRBJ2-2; 9 bases are a match to TRBD1. CDR1 and CDR2 from the germline V gene are SGHTA and FQGTGA. The CDR3 covers 15 residues. The ends lost 8 bases at V and 7 bases at J; junction bases unmatched: 11. CDR3 DNA sequence: TGTGCCAGCCTGGGGGGACAGGGTGTAATCGGGGAGCTGTTTTTT. Amino acid sequence: CASLGGQGVIGELFF.

The chain carries TRBV19 and TRBJ1-2, with TRBD1 matching over 8 bases. J lost 5 bases, V lost 0 bases, and 8 bases had no gene match. The CDR3 has 16 residues. Germline V gene sequence: CDR1 LNHDA, CDR2 SQIVND (reference sequence). Here the CDR3 reads CASSIDGFDRGYGYTF. The CDR3 coding sequence is TGTGCCAGTAGTATAGATGGTTTCGACAGGGGATATGGCTACACCTTC. The full variable domain, rest sourced from reference TRBV19 and TRBJ1-2, is DGGITQSPKYLFRKEGQNVTLSCEQNLNHDAMYWYRQDPGQGLRLIYYSQIVNDFQKGDIAEGYSVSREKKESFPLTVTSAQKNPTAFYLCASSIDGFDRGYGYTFGSGTRLTVV.

This sequence joins TRBV7-9 and TRBJ2-3, with 10 bases lining up with TRBD2. This CDR3 is 16 amino acids long. CDR1 and CDR2 from the germline V gene are SEHNR and FQNEAQ (reference sequence). After removal of 1 base from V and 3 bases from J, the junction contained 4 bases not matched to a gene. The CDR3 here is CASSLGAGLATDTQYF. The CDR3, as DNA: TGTGCCAGCAGCTTAGGGGCGGGACTAGCGACAGATACGCAGTATTTT. The variable domain in full, completed from reference TRBV7-9 and TRBJ2-3, reads DTGVSQNPRHKITKRGQNVTFRCDPISEHNRLYWYRQTLGQGPEFLTYFQNEAQLEKSRLLSDRFSAERPKGSFSTLEIQRTEQGDSAMYLCASSLGAGLATDTQYFGPGTRLTVL.

This clone was counted once. The chain is built from TRBV6-5 and TRBJ1-2, with D possibly being TRBD1 (6 bases). V was clipped by 7 bases and J by 6 bases, with 15 bases between them. This CDR3 is 13 amino acids long. Germline CDR1 MNHEY, CDR2 SVGAGI. The CDR3 coding sequence is TGTGCCAGCACCCTACGGGGGGGCGATGGCTACACCTTC. This encodes CASTLRGGDGYTF.

The chain is built from TRBV10-3 and TRBJ1-4; perhaps TRBD1 as D (5 bases). Trimming took off 0 bases at V and 0 bases at J, with 8 bases between the two ends. The CDR3 sequence is 16 residues long. Germline CDR1 is ENHRY and CDR2 is SYGVKD. CDR3 DNA sequence: TGTGCCATCAGTGAGTCGGAGACAGCAACTAATGAAAAACTGTTTTTT. Protein sequence: CAISESETATNEKLFF.

The rearrangement joins TRBV29-1 to TRBJ2-7; 7 nucleotides agree with TRBD2. This CDR3 is 14 amino acids long. CDR1 is SQVTM, CDR2 ANQGSEA, per germline. V lost 2 bases to trimming and J lost 6 bases; unmatched junction nucleotides: 10. The CDR3 bases are TGCAGCGTTGAAAAGTCTAGCGGTGTGCTCGAGCAGTACTTC. Translating it yields CSVEKSSGVLEQYF.

The chain is built from TRBV5-4 and TRBJ1-5; 9 bases are shared with TRBD1. Germline V CDR1 and CDR2: SGHNT, YYREEE (reference sequence). This CDR3 has 15 residues. V dropped 3 bases and J dropped 4; count of bases not matched to a gene: 5. This CDR3 reads CASSSGQGQNQPQHF. CDR3 DNA: TGTGCCAGCAGCTCCGGACAGGGGCAGAATCAGCCCCAGCATTTT.